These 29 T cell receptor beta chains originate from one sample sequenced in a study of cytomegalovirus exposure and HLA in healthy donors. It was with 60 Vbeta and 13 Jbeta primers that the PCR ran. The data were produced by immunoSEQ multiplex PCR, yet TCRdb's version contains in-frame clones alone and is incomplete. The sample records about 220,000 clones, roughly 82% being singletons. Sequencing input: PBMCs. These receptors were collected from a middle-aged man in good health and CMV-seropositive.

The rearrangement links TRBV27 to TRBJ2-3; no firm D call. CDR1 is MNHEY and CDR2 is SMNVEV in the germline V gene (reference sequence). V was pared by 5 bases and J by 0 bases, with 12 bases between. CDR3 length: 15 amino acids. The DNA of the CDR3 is TGTGCCAGCAGTCCCGAGTTTACTAGCACAGATACGCAGTATTTT. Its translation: CASSPEFTSTDTQYF.

The CDR3 spells CASSSPGRGGEQFF. The CDR3 DNA is TGTGCCAGCAGCTCCCCCGGTAGGGGCGGCGAGCAGTTCTTC. The chain is built from TRBV7-7 and TRBJ2-1; weak D call: TRBD1 (5 bases). CDR3 size: 14 residues. Germline-derived CDR1 and CDR2 are SSHAT and FNYEAQ (reference sequence). V lost 4 bases to trimming and J lost 10 bases, with 17 bases between them.

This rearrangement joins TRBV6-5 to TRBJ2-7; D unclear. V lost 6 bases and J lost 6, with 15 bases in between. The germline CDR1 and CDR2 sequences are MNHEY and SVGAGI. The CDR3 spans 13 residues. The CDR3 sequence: CASSLTRGGEQYV. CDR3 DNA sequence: TGTGCCAGCAGCCTCACGCGAGGCGGCGAGCAGTACGTC.

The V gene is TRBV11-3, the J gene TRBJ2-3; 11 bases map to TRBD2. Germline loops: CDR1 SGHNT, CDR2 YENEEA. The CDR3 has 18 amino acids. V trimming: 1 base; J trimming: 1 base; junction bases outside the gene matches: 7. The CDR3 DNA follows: TGTGCCAGCAGCTTAGGAGCTAGCGGGAGGCCCCGCACAGATACGCAGTATTTT. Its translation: CASSLGASGRPRTDTQYF.

CDR3 bases: TGTGCCAGCAGTGACAGGGGTAGCTACGAGCAGTACGTC. Translated: CASSDRGSYEQYV. The chain carries TRBV27 and TRBJ2-7; 8 bases are a match to TRBD1. V shed 5 bases, J shed 3 bases, and the junction held 3 bases outside the gene matches. The germline CDR1 and CDR2 sequences are MNHEY and SMNVEV (reference sequence). The length of the CDR3 is 13 residues.

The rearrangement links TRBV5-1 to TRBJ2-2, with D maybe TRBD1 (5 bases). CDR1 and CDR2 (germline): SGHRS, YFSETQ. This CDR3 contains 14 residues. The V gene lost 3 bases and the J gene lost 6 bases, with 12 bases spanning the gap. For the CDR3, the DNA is TGCGCCAGCAGCTGGGGCCAAATCTCCGGGGAGCTGTTTTTT. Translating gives CASSWGQISGELFF. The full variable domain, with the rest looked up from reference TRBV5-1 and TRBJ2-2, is KAGVTQTPRYLIKTRGQQVTLSCSPISGHRSVSWYQQTPGQGLQFLFEYFSETQRNKGNFPGRFSGRQFSNSRSEMNVSTLELGDSALYLCASSWGQISGELFFGEGSRLTVL.

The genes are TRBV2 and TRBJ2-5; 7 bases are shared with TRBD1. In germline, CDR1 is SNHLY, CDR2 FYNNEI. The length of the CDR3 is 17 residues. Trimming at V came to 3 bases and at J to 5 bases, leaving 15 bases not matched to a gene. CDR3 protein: CASSDGLGTAISETQYF. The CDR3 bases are TGTGCCAGCAGTGACGGTTTGGGGACAGCCATTAGTGAGACCCAGTACTTC.

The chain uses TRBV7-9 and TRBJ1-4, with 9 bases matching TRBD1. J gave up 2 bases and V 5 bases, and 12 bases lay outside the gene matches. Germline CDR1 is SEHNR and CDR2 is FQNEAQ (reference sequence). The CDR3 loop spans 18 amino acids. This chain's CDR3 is CASSPLGTGGTTNEKLFF. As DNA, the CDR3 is TGTGCCAGCAGCCCCCTCGGTACAGGGGGCACGACTAATGAAAAACTGTTTTTT.

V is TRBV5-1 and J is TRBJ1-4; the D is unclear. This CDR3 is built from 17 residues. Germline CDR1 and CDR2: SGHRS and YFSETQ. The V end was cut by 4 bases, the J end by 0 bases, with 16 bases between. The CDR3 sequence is CASSPTVSTATNEKLFF. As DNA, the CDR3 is TGCGCCAGCAGCCCTACAGTTTCCACCGCAACTAATGAAAAACTGTTTTTT.

Here the CDR3 DNA reads TGTGCCAGGATGGCCCGGGACAGGGGGGAGCAGTACGTC. This translates into CARMARDRGEQYV. The chain is built from TRBV27 and TRBJ2-7, with TRBD1 matching over 11 bases. Per germline, CDR1 MNHEY and CDR2 SMNVEV (reference sequence). The CDR3 sequence is 13 residues long. Trimming at V came to 9 bases and at J to 7 bases, leaving 8 bases not matched to a gene.

The CDR3 sequence: CASSYSARTGELFF. Here the CDR3 DNA reads TGTGCCAGCAGTTACTCGGCCCGCACCGGGGAGCTGTTTTTT. The rearrangement uses TRBV6-5 and TRBJ2-2; D is ambiguous. Trimming shortened V by 0 bases and J by 4 bases, and 6 bases separated the two germline ends. The germline V gene has CDR1 MNHEY and CDR2 SVGAGI. The CDR3 length is 14 residues.

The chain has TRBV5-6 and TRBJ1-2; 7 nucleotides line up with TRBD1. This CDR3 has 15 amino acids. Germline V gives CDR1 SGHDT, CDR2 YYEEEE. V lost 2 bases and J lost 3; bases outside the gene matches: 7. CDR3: CASSFGDRWDYGYTF. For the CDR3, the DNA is TGTGCCAGCAGCTTCGGGGACAGATGGGACTATGGCTACACCTTC.

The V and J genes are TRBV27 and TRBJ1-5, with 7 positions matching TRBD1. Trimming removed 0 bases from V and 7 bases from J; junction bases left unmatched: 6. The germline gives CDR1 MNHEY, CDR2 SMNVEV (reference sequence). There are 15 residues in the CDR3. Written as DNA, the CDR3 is TGTGCCAGCAGTTTATCCCAAAGGACAGGCCAGCCCCAGCATTTT. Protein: CASSLSQRTGQPQHF.

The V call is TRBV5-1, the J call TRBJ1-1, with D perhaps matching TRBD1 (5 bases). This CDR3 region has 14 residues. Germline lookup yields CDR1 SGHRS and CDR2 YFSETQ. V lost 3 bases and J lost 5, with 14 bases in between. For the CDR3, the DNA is TGCGCCAGCAGCTGGCAATCAGGGCAAACTGAAGCTTTCTTT. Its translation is CASSWQSGQTEAFF.

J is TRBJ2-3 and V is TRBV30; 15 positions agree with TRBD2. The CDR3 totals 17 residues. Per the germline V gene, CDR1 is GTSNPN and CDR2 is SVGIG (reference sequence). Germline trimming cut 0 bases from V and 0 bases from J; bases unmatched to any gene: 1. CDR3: CAWSVGLAGGSTDTQYF. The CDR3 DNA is TGTGCCTGGAGTGTCGGACTAGCGGGAGGGAGCACAGATACGCAGTATTTT.

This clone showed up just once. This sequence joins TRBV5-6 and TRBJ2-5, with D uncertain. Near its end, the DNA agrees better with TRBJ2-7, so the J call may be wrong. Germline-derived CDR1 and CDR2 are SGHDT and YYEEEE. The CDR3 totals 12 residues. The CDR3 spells CASSRTDYEQYF. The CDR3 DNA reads TGTGCCAGCAGCCGCACTGACTACGAGCAGTACTTC.

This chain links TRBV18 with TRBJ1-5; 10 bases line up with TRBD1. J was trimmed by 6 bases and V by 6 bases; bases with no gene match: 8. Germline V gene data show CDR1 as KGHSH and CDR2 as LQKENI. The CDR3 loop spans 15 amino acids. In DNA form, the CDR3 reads TGTGCCAGCTCCCCTTCGGGACAGGGGAGTCAGCCCCAGCATTTT. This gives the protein CASSPSGQGSQPQHF.

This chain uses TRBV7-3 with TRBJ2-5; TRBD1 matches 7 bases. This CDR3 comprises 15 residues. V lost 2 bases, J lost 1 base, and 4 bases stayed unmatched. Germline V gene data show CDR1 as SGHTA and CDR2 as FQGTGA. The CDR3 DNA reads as TGTGCCAGCAGCTTAGGGGGACAGTTCCAAGAGACCCAGTACTTC. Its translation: CASSLGGQFQETQYF.

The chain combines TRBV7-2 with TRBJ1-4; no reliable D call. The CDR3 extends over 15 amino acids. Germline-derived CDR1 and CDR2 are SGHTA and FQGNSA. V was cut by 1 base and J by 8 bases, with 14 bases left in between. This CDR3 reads CASSLGVRAGEKLFF. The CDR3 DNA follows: TGTGCCAGCAGCTTAGGTGTGAGGGCAGGCGAAAAACTGTTTTTT.

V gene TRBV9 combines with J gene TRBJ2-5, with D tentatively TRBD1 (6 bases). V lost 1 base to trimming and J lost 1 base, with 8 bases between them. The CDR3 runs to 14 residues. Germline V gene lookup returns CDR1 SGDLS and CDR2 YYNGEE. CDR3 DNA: TGTGCCAGCAGCGTACTGGACAGCCAAGAGACCCAGTACTTC. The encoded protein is CASSVLDSQETQYF. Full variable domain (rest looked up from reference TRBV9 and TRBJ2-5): DSGVTQTPKHLITATGQRVTLRCSPRSGDLSVYWYQQSLDQGLQFLIQYYNGEERAKGNILERFSAQQFPDLHSELNLSSLELGDSALYFCASSVLDSQETQYFGPGTRLLVL.

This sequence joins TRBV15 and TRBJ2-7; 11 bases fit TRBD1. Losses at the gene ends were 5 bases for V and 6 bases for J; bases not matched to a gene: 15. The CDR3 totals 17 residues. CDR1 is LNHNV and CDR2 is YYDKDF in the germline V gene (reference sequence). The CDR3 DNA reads TGTGCCACCAGCCGGGACCTCCAGTGGACAGGGGGCGGCGAGCAGTACTTC. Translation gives CATSRDLQWTGGGEQYF.

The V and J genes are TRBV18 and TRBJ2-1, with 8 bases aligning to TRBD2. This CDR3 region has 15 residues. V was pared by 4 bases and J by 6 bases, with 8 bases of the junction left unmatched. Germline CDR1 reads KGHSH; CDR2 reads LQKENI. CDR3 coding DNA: TGTGCCAGCTCACAACGGACTAGCTTCGGCAATGAGCAGTTCTTC. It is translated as CASSQRTSFGNEQFF.

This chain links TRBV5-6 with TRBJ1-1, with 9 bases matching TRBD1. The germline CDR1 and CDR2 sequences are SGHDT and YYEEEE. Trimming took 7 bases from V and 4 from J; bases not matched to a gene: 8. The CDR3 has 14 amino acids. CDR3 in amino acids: CASVRDRDGTEAFF. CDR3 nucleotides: TGTGCCAGCGTCCGGGACAGGGATGGCACTGAAGCTTTCTTT.

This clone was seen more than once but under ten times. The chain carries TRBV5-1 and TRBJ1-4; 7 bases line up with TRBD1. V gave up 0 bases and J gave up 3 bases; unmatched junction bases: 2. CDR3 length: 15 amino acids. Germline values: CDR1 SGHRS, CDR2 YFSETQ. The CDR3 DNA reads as TGCGCCAGCAGCTTGGGACAGGGACCTAATGAAAAACTGTTTTTT. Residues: CASSLGQGPNEKLFF.

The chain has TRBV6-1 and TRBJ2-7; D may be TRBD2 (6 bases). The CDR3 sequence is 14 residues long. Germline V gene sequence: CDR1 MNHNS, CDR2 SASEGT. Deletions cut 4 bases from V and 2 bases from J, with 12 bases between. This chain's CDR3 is CASSVRGSTYEQYF. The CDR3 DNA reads TGTGCCAGCAGTGTCCGGGGGTCCACCTACGAGCAGTACTTC.

The CDR3 protein is CASSPGGRNTEAFF. CDR3 nucleotides: TGCGCCAGCAGCCCAGGGGGCAGGAACACTGAAGCTTTCTTT. The rearrangement joins TRBV10-1 to TRBJ1-1; 8 bases fit TRBD1. This CDR3 is 14 amino acids long. Looked up from germline, CDR1 is WNHNN and CDR2 is SYGVQD (reference sequence). V shed 6 bases and J 1 base; nucleotides not matched to a gene: 4.

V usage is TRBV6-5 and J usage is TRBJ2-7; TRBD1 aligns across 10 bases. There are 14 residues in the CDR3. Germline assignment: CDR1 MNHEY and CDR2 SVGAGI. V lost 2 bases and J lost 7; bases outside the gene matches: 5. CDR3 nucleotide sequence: TGTGCCAGCAGTTACGGGACAGGGGCGGGGGAGCAGTACTTC. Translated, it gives CASSYGTGAGEQYF.

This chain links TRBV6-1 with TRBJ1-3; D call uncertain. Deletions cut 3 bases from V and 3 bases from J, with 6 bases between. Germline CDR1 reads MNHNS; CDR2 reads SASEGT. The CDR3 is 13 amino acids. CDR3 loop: CASSESVGNTIYF. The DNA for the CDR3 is TGTGCCAGCAGTGAGTCAGTTGGAAACACCATATATTTT.

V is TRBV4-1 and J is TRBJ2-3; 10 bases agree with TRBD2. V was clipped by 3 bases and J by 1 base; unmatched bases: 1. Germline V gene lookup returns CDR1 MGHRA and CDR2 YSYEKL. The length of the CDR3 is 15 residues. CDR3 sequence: CASSHLAGGTDTQYF. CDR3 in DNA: TGCGCCAGCAGCCACCTAGCGGGGGGCACAGATACGCAGTATTTT.